A selection of T cell receptor beta chains follows, all from one sample in a study of T cell repertoires in cytomegalovirus infection. Their target antigens are unknown. From the reads, TCRdb called clonotypes with MiXCR, one entry per CDR3 protein. The sample shows some 920,000 distinct CDR3 sequences, around a third of them seen only once. Sample: cultured CD8+ T cells from PBMCs, taken from culture after CMV antigen stimulation. These receptor sequences come from a human donor in good health (CMV status not recorded). Some clones in this sample may be carry-over from other donors' samples. Both conserved end residues are part of each CDR3. The order of the fields is V gene, J gene, clone size, CDR3 protein. Clone size is not always given. Where it is, it says once, few, many or a class for expanded clones.

V gene: TRBV7-6
J gene: TRBJ2-3
clone size: few
CDR3 protein: CASSPPGRSTDTQYF

V gene: TRBV7-6
J gene: TRBJ1-1
clone size: -
CDR3 protein: CASSSDGDNTEAFF

V gene: TRBV6-2/TRBV6-3
J gene: TRBJ2-3
clone size: few
CDR3 protein: CASSYDGVILTDTQYF

V gene: TRBV19
J gene: TRBJ2-3
clone size: -
CDR3 protein: CASSIFGQGPDTQYF

V gene: TRBV7-9
J gene: TRBJ2-2
clone size: -
CDR3 protein: CASSSAGWNTGELFF

V gene: TRBV27
J gene: TRBJ2-2
clone size: -
CDR3 protein: CASSLIGGPFTGELFF

V gene: TRBV27
J gene: TRBJ1-1
clone size: few
CDR3 protein: CASSHTGVGTEAFF

V gene: TRBV10-3
J gene: TRBJ1-2
clone size: -
CDR3 protein: CAISHSGQEYGYTF

V gene: TRBV6-5
J gene: TRBJ1-5
clone size: -
CDR3 protein: CASSYEVFQPQHF

V gene: TRBV4-3
J gene: TRBJ2-3
clone size: few
CDR3 protein: CASSPRTSGGSSTDTQYF

V gene: TRBV5-5
J gene: TRBJ2-1
clone size: -
CDR3 protein: CASSWSSPYNEQFF

V gene: TRBV4-3
J gene: TRBJ2-1
clone size: -
CDR3 protein: CASSQDRLAGNNEQFF

V gene: TRBV7-6
J gene: TRBJ1-1
clone size: few
CDR3 protein: CASSLAGVRRAFF

V gene: TRBV7-9
J gene: TRBJ2-1
clone size: -
CDR3 protein: CASSVDGPSYNEQFF

V gene: TRBV4-1
J gene: TRBJ2-7
clone size: few
CDR3 protein: CASSQDPGTTYEQYF

V gene: TRBV5-6
J gene: TRBJ2-4
clone size: -
CDR3 protein: CASSLLISSGGDIQYF

V gene: TRBV10-2
J gene: TRBJ2-7
clone size: -
CDR3 protein: CATQDPSYEQYF

V gene: TRBV7-9
J gene: TRBJ2-2
clone size: -
CDR3 protein: CASSFGRGTRELFF

V gene: TRBV7-9
J gene: TRBJ1-5
clone size: few
CDR3 protein: CASTTGTNRQPQHF

V gene: TRBV5-1
J gene: TRBJ2-5
clone size: few
CDR3 protein: CASSPAVAAQETQYF

V gene: TRBV7-8
J gene: TRBJ2-2
clone size: -
CDR3 protein: CASSETGGADRGAVF

V gene: TRBV6-6
J gene: TRBJ2-5
clone size: few
CDR3 protein: CASSWGAEQETQYF

V gene: TRBV6-5
J gene: TRBJ2-1
clone size: few
CDR3 protein: CASSSLGDSLYNEQFF

V gene: TRBV6-5
J gene: TRBJ2-2
clone size: few
CDR3 protein: CASTQFVGQLNTGELFF

V gene: TRBV12-3/TRBV12-4
J gene: TRBJ1-5
clone size: many
CDR3 protein: CASSLAPRAQPQHF

V gene: TRBV7-6
J gene: TRBJ1-1
clone size: -
CDR3 protein: CASSWGQTNTEAFF

V gene: TRBV11-1
J gene: TRBJ2-5
clone size: -
CDR3 protein: CASSLTDRSQETQYF

V gene: TRBV18
J gene: TRBJ2-1
clone size: few
CDR3 protein: CASSSSPLGTVSYNEQFF

V gene: TRBV6-6
J gene: TRBJ1-5
clone size: many
CDR3 protein: CASRTDYSNQPQHF

V gene: TRBV12-3/TRBV12-4
J gene: TRBJ2-2
clone size: -
CDR3 protein: CASSLDAGVGELFF

V gene: TRBV12-3/TRBV12-4
J gene: TRBJ1-1
clone size: -
CDR3 protein: CASRTGYNTEAFF

V gene: TRBV7-6
J gene: TRBJ1-1
clone size: many
CDR3 protein: CASSSRGSNTEAFF

V gene: TRBV7-9
J gene: TRBJ2-1
clone size: few
CDR3 protein: CASSLANWNEQFF

V gene: TRBV6-5
J gene: TRBJ1-1
clone size: few
CDR3 protein: CASSYSGPQGPPQDTEAFF

V gene: TRBV3-1
J gene: TRBJ1-1
clone size: -
CDR3 protein: CASSQFRKDRGNTEAFF

V gene: TRBV4-3
J gene: TRBJ1-4
clone size: -
CDR3 protein: CASSQDRDKRGLFF

V gene: TRBV2
J gene: TRBJ2-1
clone size: -
CDR3 protein: CASSDPRADSFYEQFF